This T cell receptor (beta chain) appears in the sequencing data of a study of early T cells in non-severe SARS-CoV-2 infection. The overall study: The authors sequenced bulk RNA from unsorted whole blood, leaving chains unpaired.

TCRdb ran MiXCR on the 5' RACE reads and lists one entry per CDR3 protein. Of tens of thousands of distinct CDR3 sequences in the sample, 14% are singletons; the top ten hold about 6.1%. The length of the CDR3 is 15 residues. V dropped 1 base and J dropped 2 bases, with 8 bases sitting between them. CDR1 and CDR2 from the germline V gene are LNHNV and YYDKDF (reference sequence). What was sequenced was whole blood. The sequence was collected from an adult who was a healthcare worker with PCR-confirmed SARS-CoV-2 infection or an uninfected control (not recorded which). J is TRBJ2-2 and V is TRBV15; a possible D gene is TRBD1 (5 bases). DNA of the CDR3: TGTGCCACCAGCAGAGGGACAAGCAACACCGGGGAGCTGTTTTTT. Translating it yields CATSRGTSNTGELFF.